Listed below are T cell receptor beta chains from one sample, sequenced in a study of blood T cell repertoires in COVID-19. Generated by immunoSEQ multiplex PCR, the TCRdb table keeps only in-frame clones and is missing some. Of 83,000 or so clones in the sample, roughly 82% were seen once. What was sequenced was peripheral blood. The source of these receptors is a human donor in a cohort sampled during active COVID-19. CDR3s include the opening cysteine and the closing phenylalanine or tryptophan. D genes are given only for firm matches. Not all rows give a size; the values are once, few, many and, for expanded clones, a class.

clone_size j_call v_call d_call cdr3_nt cdr3_aa
- TRBJ1-5 TRBV5-5 - TGTGCCAGCAGTCGGGTTAGTGGGAGGGGCAATCAGCCCCAGCATTTT CASSRVSGRGNQPQHF
- TRBJ2-4 TRBV6-5 - TGTGCCAGCAGAACCGGGGACAAAAACATTCAGTACTTC CASRTGDKNIQYF
- TRBJ2-2 TRBV2 TRBD2 TGTGCCAGCAGAGAGGGAGGGGTTCCCGGGGAGCTGTTTTTT CASREGGVPGELFF
- TRBJ2-5 TRBV4-2 TRBD2 TGTGCCAGCAGCCAAGATGGGGCTAGCGGGGGGCCAGAGACCCAGTACTTC CASSQDGASGGPETQYF
- TRBJ2-1 TRBV5-1 - TGCGCCAGCAGCTTCGACAGGTGGGAAAGCTCCTACAATGAGCAGTTCTTC CASSFDRWESSYNEQFF
few TRBJ2-1 TRBV6-5 TRBD2 TGTGCCAGCATATTCGGACTAGCGGGGGGGTATGAGCAGTTCTTC CASIFGLAGGYEQFF
- TRBJ1-2 TRBV10-3 TRBD1 TGTGCCATCAGTGACCTAACAGGGGGTAGCGGCTACACCTTC CAISDLTGGSGYTF
- TRBJ2-3 TRBV13 TRBD1 TGTGCCAGCAGCTCCTACGTATTACGGGACAGTAGCACAGATACGCAGTATTTT CASSSYVLRDSSTDTQYF
- TRBJ1-6 TRBV11-3 - TGTGCCAGCCACCTGGCCTGGACAGCAAATAATTCACCCCTCCACTTT CASHLAWTANNSPLHF
- TRBJ1-1 TRBV2 TRBD1 TGTGCCAGCAGTGTCCGCGGACAGGGGAACACTGAAGCTTTCTTT CASSVRGQGNTEAFF
once TRBJ1-6 TRBV9 TRBD1 TGTGCCAGCAGCGTTCGACAGGGAGGTTCACCCCTCCACTTT CASSVRQGGSPLHF
- TRBJ1-1 TRBV24-1 - TGTGCCACTTCTATCGGGGGGTCGGGCACTGAAGCTTTCTTT CATSIGGSGTEAFF
- TRBJ1-1 TRBV11-2 TRBD1 TGTGCCAGCAGCTTAGAAAGGACAGGGGCCACTGAAGCTTTCTTT CASSLERTGATEAFF
- TRBJ1-1 TRBV11-2 - TGTGCCAGCAGCTTAGCCCAGGCAGGTGAAGCTTTCTTT CASSLAQAGEAFF
- TRBJ1-1 TRBV27 TRBD1 TGTGCCAGCAGTTCCTACAGGGGGCTCCAGGCTTTCTTT CASSSYRGLQAFF
- TRBJ1-2 TRBV18 TRBD1 TGTGCCAGCTCAACAAACCGGGACAGGGGATATGGTGGCTACACCTTC CASSTNRDRGYGGYTF
- TRBJ2-1 TRBV5-5 TRBD2 TGTGCCAGTAACTGGCGGGGGACCTACAATGAGCAGTTCTTC CASNWRGTYNEQFF
- TRBJ2-3 TRBV4-1 - TGCGCCAGCAGCCACAACACAGATACGCAGTATTTT CASSHNTDTQYF
- TRBJ2-2 TRBV23-1 TRBD1 TGCGCCAGCAGTCCCCGACAGGGGGCTAGTTCGAACACCGGGGAGCTGTTTTTT CASSPRQGASSNTGELFF
- TRBJ2-3 TRBV3-1/TRBV3-2 TRBD2 TGTGCCAGCAGCCAAGGACTAGCGGGGCCCCAAACTAGCACAGATACGCAGTATTTT CASSQGLAGPQTSTDTQYF
- TRBJ2-7 TRBV3-1/TRBV3-2 TRBD2 TGTGCCAGCAGCCCTAGCGGGGGTCCCTACGAGCAGTACTTC CASSPSGGPYEQYF
- TRBJ2-5 TRBV19 TRBD1 TGTGCCAGTAGTCCCCGTGGGACAGGGAAGGAGAGCCAGTACTTC CASSPRGTGKESQYF
- TRBJ1-6 TRBV10-1 TRBD1 TGCGCCAGCAGTGAGTCCGCAGGGGGCCCCTATAATTCACCCCTCCACTTT CASSESAGGPYNSPLHF
few TRBJ2-2 TRBV18 - TGTGCCAGCTCACCATGGCAGACCGGGGAGCTGTTTTTT CASSPWQTGELFF
- TRBJ1-2 TRBV28 TRBD1 TGTGCCACCTCGTCCCCCGGGACAGACTATGGCTACACCTTC CATSSPGTDYGYTF
- TRBJ2-1 TRBV5-1 - TGCGCCAGCAGCTTAGGCGGGGTTGTGAACAATGAGCAGTTCTTC CASSLGGVVNNEQFF
- TRBJ1-5 TRBV28 - TGTGCCAGCAGTTTAGACGGGGCCCAGCATTTT CASSLDGAQHF
- TRBJ2-1 TRBV28 TRBD2 TGTGCCAGCAGTTTCACGGGAGGGTGGTACAATGAGCAGTTCTTC CASSFTGGWYNEQFF
- TRBJ1-1 TRBV18 - TGTGCCAGCTCACCAAGGCAGGAAAGCTATGAAGCTTTCTTT CASSPRQESYEAFF